One and the same sample provided the 10 T cell receptor beta chains below, sequenced in a study of T cell repertoires in cytomegalovirus infection. TCRdb reprocessed the reads with MiXCR, giving one entry per CDR3 protein. The table has fewer than 300,000 distinct CDR3 sequences, roughly 26% seen once; the top ten hold over 11%. Sequenced sample: PBMCs. These receptors all stem from a human donor in good health (CMV status not recorded). Some clones in this sample may be carry-over from other donors' samples.

CDR3 protein: CASSATADNQPQHF. CDR3 nucleotide sequence: TGTGCCAGCAGTGCCACGGCAGACAATCAGCCCCAGCATTTT. The rearrangement joins TRBV6-4 to TRBJ1-5; D gene unclear. This CDR3 is built from 14 residues. Trimming pared 4 bases from V and 3 bases from J, leaving 10 bases between. Germline lookup yields CDR1 MRHNA and CDR2 SNTAGT.

This clonotype was seen more than once but under ten times. The chain has TRBV29-1 and TRBJ1-6; possibly TRBD1 for D (6 bases). Trimming removed 5 bases at V and 7 bases at J, with 12 bases between. Looked up from germline, CDR1 is SQVTM and CDR2 is ANQGSEA. This CDR3 spans 13 amino acids. The CDR3 spells CSVRTANNSPLHF. Written as DNA, the CDR3 is TGCAGCGTTAGGACAGCGAACAATTCACCCCTCCACTTT.

This clonotype was found a few times. The chain joins TRBV28 to TRBJ2-3, with TRBD2 as a possible D gene (5 bases). The CDR3 spans 15 residues. The ends were cut back, 3 bases at V and 0 bases at J, with 10 bases in the middle. Germline V lookup: CDR1 MDHEN, CDR2 SYDVKM. CDR3 sequence: CASSLGAYSTDTQYF. The CDR3 nucleotides are TGTGCCAGCAGTTTGGGAGCGTATAGCACAGATACGCAGTATTTT.

This clonotype was detected only a few times. The genes are TRBV5-1 and TRBJ2-7; unclear D gene. Germline CDR1 is SGHRS and CDR2 is YFSETQ. The CDR3 covers 14 residues. V was trimmed by 4 bases and J by 0 bases, leaving 11 bases between them. CDR3 region: CASSADGSSYEQYF. Here the CDR3 DNA reads TGCGCCAGCAGCGCGGACGGATCCTCCTACGAGCAGTACTTC.

The V call is TRBV5-1, the J call TRBJ1-2, with 8 positions matching TRBD1. The germline gives CDR1 SGHRS, CDR2 YFSETQ. The CDR3 length is 12 residues. V gave up 3 bases and J gave up 8 bases; unmatched junction bases: 3. The CDR3, as DNA: TGCGCCAGCAGCTGGACAGGGTACGGCTACACCTTC. It specifies CASSWTGYGYTF.

In this sample, this clonotype turned up a few times. The CDR3 reads CASSNPTGLTDTQYF. The CDR3 DNA follows: TGTGCCAGCAGCAACCCGACAGGGTTGACAGATACGCAGTATTTT. V usage is TRBV7-2 and J usage is TRBJ2-3, with 7 bases aligning to TRBD1. In germline, CDR1 is SGHTA, CDR2 FQGNSA. The CDR3 spans 15 residues. J gave up 3 bases and V 5 bases, and 8 bases lay outside the gene matches.

This clonotype was picked up many times. V gene TRBV7-2 combines with J gene TRBJ2-7, with D uncertain. CDR3 length: 12 amino acids. Trimming removed 7 bases from V and 6 bases from J, with 13 bases in between. Germline CDR1 and CDR2: SGHTA and FQGNSA. CDR3 in amino acids: CASTNEKSEQYF. CDR3 nucleotide sequence: TGTGCCAGCACCAATGAGAAGTCCGAGCAGTACTTC. Together with reference TRBV7-2 and TRBJ2-7, the CDR3 gives the full variable domain: GAGVSQSPSNKVTEKGKDVELRCDPISGHTALYWYRQSLGQGLEFLIYFQGNSAPDKSGLPSDRFSAERTGGSVSTLTIQRTQQEDSAVYLCASTNEKSEQYFGPGTRLTVT.

V is TRBV20-1 and J is TRBJ2-7; D may match TRBD1 or TRBD2 (5 bases each). The CDR3 is 14 amino acids. Germline CDR1 DFQATT, CDR2 SNEGSKA (reference sequence). With 0 bases removed from V and 2 bases from J, the gap between germline ends came to 11 bases. CDR3 amino acids: CSARDKGTPYEQYF. The DNA for the CDR3 is TGCAGTGCTAGAGATAAGGGGACCCCCTACGAGCAGTACTTC.

This clonotype was counted only a few times. The chain combines TRBV10-2 with TRBJ1-5; no clear D. Germline V lookup: CDR1 WSHSY, CDR2 SAAADI. V lost 3 bases and J lost 3, with 3 bases in between. The CDR3 is made up of 12 amino acids. In nucleotides, the CDR3 is TGCGCCAGCAGTGACAACAATCAGCCCCAGCATTTT. Translation: CASSDNNQPQHF.

The count of this clonotype is one. The chain recombines TRBV12-3 or TRBV12-4 with TRBJ2-2; TRBD2 matches at 11 bases. Trimming at V came to 5 bases and at J to 4 bases, leaving 24 bases not matched to a gene. The CDR3 has 22 amino acids. The DNA for the CDR3 is TGTGCCAGCAGTCCATATTATCCGGGACAGGGTCGTAGCGGGGGGGCCACCGGGGAGCTGTTTTTT. Protein: CASSPYYPGQGRSGGATGELFF.